What follows describes a single TCR beta chain. Its antigen remains unidentified. The sample belongs to a study of cytomegalovirus exposure and HLA in healthy donors. Study-wide results and caveats: The authors later found most CMV-associated TCR beta chains appeared HLA-restricted. TCR beta V- and J-gene trimming, according to a later analysis, was linked to a missense DCLRE1C variant. While the bulk of TCR sequences proved rare, some public TCRs turned up in many donors.

This CDR3 contains 16 residues. Unmatched junction bases numbered 5, after V lost 4 bases and J lost 0 bases. Per the germline V gene, CDR1 is MNHEY and CDR2 is SVGAGI. This PCR relied on a set of 60 Vbeta primers and 13 Jbeta primers. Data came from immunoSEQ multiplex PCR; TCRdb stores just in-frame clones and leaves some out. Of some 120,000 clones listed, about 10% are singletons. The chain has TRBV6-5 and TRBJ1-4, with TRBD1 matching 7 bases. The receptor was isolated from a man aged 30 to 39 in good health and CMV-seronegative. The material sequenced was PBMCs. The CDR3 loop reads CASSSRQGPTNEKLFF. CDR3 DNA: TGTGCCAGCAGTTCCCGACAGGGCCCAACTAATGAAAAACTGTTTTTT.